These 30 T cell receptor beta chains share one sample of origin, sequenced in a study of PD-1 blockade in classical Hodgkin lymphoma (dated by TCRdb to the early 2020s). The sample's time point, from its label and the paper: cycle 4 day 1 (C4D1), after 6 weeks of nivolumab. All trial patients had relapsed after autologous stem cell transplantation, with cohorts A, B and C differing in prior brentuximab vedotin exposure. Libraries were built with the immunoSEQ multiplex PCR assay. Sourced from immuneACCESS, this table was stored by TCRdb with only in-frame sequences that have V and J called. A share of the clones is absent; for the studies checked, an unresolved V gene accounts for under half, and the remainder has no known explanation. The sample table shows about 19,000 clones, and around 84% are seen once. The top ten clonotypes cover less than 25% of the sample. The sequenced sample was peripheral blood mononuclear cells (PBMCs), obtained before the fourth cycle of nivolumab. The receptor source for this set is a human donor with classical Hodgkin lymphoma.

In DNA form, the CDR3 reads TGTGCCAGCAGCCCTGACGCTGGGACAGGGGGCGGAAGGACTGAAGCTTTCTTT. It translates to CASSPDAGTGGGRTEAFF. The rearrangement joins TRBV28 to TRBJ1-1, with 12 bases lining up with TRBD1. Germline values: CDR1 MDHEN, CDR2 SYDVKM. After removal of 6 bases from V and 5 bases from J, the junction contained 16 bases not matched to a gene. The CDR3 has 18 residues. The whole variable domain, remainder taken from reference TRBV28 and TRBJ1-1, is DVKVTQSSRYLVKRTGEKVFLECVQDMDHENMFWYRQDPGLGLRLIYFSYDVKMKEKGDIPEGYSVSREKKERFSLILESASTNQTSMYLCASSPDAGTGGGRTEAFFGQGTRLTVV.

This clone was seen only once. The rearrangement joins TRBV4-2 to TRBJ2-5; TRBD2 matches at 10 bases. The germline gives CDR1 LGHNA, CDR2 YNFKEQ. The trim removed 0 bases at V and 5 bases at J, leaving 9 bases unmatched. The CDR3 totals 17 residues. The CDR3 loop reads CASSQDPQRGGPETQYF. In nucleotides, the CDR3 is TGTGCCAGCAGCCAAGATCCCCAGCGGGGGGGCCCTGAGACCCAGTACTTC.

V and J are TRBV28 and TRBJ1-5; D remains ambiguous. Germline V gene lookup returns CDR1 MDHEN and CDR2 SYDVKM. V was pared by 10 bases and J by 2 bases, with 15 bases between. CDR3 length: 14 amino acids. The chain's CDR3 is CATQKIGGNQPQHF. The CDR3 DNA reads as TGTGCCACCCAGAAAATAGGTGGCAATCAGCCCCAGCATTTT.

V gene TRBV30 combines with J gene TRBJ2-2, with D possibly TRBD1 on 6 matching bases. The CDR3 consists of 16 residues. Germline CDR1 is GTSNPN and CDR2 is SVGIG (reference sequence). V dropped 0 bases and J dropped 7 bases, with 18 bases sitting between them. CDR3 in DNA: TGTGCCTGGAGTGTAAAGATTGCAGGGGCGGGCGGGGAGCTGTTTTTT. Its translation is CAWSVKIAGAGGELFF.

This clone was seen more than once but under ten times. The CDR3 reads CASSIVDSNQPQHF. The CDR3 DNA reads as TGTGCCAGTAGTATAGTTGATAGCAATCAGCCCCAGCATTTT. The chain couples TRBV19 to TRBJ1-5; no clear D gene. The CDR3 runs to 14 residues. From germline, CDR1 is LNHDA and CDR2 SQIVND (reference sequence). V shed 1 base and J shed 0 bases, with 4 bases lying between them.

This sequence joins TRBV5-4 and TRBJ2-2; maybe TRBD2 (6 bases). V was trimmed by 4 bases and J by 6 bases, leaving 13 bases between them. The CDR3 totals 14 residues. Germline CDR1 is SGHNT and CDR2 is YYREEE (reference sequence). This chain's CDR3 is CASSDRDSSGELFF. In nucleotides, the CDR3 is TGTGCCAGCAGCGACCGGGACTCCTCCGGGGAGCTGTTTTTT.

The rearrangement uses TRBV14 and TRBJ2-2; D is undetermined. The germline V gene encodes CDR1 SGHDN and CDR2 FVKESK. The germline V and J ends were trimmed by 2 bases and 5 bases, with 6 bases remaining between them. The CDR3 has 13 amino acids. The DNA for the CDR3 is TGTGCCAGCAGCCAATTGGTGACCGGGGAGCTGTTTTTT. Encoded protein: CASSQLVTGELFF.

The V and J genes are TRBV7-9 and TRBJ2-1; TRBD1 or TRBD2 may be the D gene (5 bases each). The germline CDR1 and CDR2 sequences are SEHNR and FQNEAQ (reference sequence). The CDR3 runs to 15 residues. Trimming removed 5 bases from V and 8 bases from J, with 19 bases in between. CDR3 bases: TGTGCCAGCAGCCTATCCGGGACGGGCAGCCATGAGCAGTTCTTC. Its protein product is CASSLSGTGSHEQFF.

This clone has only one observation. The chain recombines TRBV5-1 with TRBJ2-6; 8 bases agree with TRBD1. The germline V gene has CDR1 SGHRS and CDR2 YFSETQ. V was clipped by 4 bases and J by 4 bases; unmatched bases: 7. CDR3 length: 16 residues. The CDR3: CASSHRTGYGANVLTF. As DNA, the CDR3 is TGCGCCAGCAGCCACCGGACAGGGTACGGGGCCAACGTCCTGACTTTC.

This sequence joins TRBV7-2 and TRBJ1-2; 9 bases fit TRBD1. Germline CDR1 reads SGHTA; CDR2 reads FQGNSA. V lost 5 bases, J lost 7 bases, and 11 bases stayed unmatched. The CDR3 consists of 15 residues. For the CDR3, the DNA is TGTGCCAGCAGCCCCCGGACAGGGGCCCGGGCTGGCTACACCTTC. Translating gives CASSPRTGARAGYTF.

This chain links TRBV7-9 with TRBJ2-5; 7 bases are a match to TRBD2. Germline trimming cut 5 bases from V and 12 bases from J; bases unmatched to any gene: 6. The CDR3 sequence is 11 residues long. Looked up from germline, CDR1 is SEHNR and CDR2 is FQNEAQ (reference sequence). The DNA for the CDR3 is TGTGCCAGCAGCGCGGGGGAGCCCGAGTACTTC. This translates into CASSAGEPEYF.

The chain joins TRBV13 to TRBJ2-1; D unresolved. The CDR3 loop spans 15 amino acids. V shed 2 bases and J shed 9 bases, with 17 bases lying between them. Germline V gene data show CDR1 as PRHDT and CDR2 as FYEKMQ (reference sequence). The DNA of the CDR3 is TGTGCCAGCAGCTTAAGGTCTCTCCAAAATTTTGAGCAGTTCTTC. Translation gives CASSLRSLQNFEQFF.

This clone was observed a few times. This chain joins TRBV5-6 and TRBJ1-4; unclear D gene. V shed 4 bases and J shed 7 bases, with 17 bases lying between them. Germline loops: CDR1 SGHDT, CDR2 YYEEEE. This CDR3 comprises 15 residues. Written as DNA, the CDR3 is TGTGCCAGCAGCGTTCACCGGGGTTCTAGTGAAAAACTGTTTTTT. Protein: CASSVHRGSSEKLFF. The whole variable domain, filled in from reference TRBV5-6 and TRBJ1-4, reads DAGVTQSPTHLIKTRGQQVTLRCSPKSGHDTVSWYQQALGQGPQFIFQYYEEEERQRGNFPDRFSGHQFPNYSSELNVNALLLGDSALYLCASSVHRGSSEKLFFGSGTQLSVL.

The CDR3 DNA is TGCAGCGTTGAAAGGGCCGGGAGCGTTAACACTGAAGCTTTCTTT. Protein: CSVERAGSVNTEAFF. V usage is TRBV29-1 and J usage is TRBJ1-1; D unclear. Germline loops: CDR1 SQVTM, CDR2 ANQGSEA. This CDR3 is built from 15 residues. V lost 2 bases, J lost 2 bases, and 15 bases lay in between.

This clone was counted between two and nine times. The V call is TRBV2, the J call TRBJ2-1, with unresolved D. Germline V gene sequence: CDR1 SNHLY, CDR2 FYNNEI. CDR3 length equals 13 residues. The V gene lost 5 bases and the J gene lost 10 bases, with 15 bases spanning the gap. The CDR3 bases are TGTGCCAGCAGTACCGGGTCCAGTTGGGAGCAGTTCTTC. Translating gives CASSTGSSWEQFF.

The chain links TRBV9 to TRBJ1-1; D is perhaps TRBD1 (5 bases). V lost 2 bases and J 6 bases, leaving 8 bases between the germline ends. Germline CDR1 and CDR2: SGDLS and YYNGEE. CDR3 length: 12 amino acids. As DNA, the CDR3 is TGTGCCAGCAGCGTCGGAGGGGCTGAAGCTTTCTTT. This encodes CASSVGGAEAFF.

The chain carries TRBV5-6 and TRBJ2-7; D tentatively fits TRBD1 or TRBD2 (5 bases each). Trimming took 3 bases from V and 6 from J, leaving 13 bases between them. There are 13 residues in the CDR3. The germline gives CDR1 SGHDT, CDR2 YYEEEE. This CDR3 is CASSWDHGGEQYF. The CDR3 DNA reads TGTGCCAGCAGCTGGGACCACGGCGGCGAGCAGTACTTC.

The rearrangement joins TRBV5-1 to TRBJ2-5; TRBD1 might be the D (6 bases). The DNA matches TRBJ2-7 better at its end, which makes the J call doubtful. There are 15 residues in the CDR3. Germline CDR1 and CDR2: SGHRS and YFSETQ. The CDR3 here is CASSPEDSSTYEQYF. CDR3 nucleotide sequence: TGCGCCAGCAGCCCCGAGGACAGTTCGACCTACGAGCAGTACTTC.

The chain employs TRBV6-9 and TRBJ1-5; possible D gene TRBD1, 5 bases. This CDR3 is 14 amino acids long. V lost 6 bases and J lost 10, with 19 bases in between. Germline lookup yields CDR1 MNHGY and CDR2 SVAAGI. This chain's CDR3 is CASRVSTGGRPQHF. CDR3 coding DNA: TGTGCCAGCAGAGTTAGCACAGGCGGGCGACCCCAGCATTTT.

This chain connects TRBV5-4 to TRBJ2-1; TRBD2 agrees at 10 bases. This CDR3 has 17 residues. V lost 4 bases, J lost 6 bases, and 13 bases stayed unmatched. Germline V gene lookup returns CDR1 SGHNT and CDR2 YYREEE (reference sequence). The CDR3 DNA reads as TGTGCCAGCAGCCCAAATGCCTTAGCGGGAGGTTCCAATGAGCAGTTCTTC. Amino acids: CASSPNALAGGSNEQFF.

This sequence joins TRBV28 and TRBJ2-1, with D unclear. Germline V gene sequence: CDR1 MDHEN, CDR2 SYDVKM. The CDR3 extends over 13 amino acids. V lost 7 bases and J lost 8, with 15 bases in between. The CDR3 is CASTPFNGYEQFF. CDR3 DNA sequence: TGTGCCAGCACCCCCTTTAATGGTTATGAGCAGTTCTTC.

CDR3 coding DNA: TGCGCCAGCAGAGTAGGACAGCCGAGGGGCACAGATACGCAGTATTTT. As protein: CASRVGQPRGTDTQYF. The V call is TRBV5-1, the J call TRBJ2-3, with D maybe TRBD1 (6 bases). Germline values: CDR1 SGHRS, CDR2 YFSETQ. CDR3 length: 16 amino acids. V lost 5 bases and J lost 1, with 17 bases in between.

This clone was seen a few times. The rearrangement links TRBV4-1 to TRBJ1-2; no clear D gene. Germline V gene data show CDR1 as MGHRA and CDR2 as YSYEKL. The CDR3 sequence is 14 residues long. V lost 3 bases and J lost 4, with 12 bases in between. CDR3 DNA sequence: TGCGCCAGCAGCCAGCCGCCTCGGAGCTATGGCTACACCTTC. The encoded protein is CASSQPPRSYGYTF.

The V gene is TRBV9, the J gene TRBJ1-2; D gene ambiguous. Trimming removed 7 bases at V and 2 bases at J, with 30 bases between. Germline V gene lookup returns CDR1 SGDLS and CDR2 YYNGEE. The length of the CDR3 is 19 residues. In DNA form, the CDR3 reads TGTGCCAGCGCACACCCCAAGACCCCAAGGCCAGAGAGGAACTATGGCTACACCTTC. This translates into CASAHPKTPRPERNYGYTF.

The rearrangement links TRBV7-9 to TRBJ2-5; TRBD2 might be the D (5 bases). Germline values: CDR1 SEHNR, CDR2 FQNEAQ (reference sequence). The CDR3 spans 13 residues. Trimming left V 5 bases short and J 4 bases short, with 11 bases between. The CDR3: CASSPLGRETQYF. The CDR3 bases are TGTGCCAGCAGCCCATTGGGGAGAGAGACCCAGTACTTC.

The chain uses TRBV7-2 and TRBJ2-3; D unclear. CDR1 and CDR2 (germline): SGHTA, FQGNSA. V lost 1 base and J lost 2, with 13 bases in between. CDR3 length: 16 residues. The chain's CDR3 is CASSLGAMSLTDTQYF. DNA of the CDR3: TGTGCCAGCAGCTTAGGGGCCATGAGTCTCACAGATACGCAGTATTTT.

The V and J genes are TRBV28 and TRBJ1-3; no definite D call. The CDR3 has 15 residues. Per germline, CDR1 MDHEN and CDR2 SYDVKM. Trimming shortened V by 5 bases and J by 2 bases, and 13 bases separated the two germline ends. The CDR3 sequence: CASSARPGPGNTIYF. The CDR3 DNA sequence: TGTGCCAGCAGTGCTCGCCCGGGCCCTGGAAACACCATATATTTT.

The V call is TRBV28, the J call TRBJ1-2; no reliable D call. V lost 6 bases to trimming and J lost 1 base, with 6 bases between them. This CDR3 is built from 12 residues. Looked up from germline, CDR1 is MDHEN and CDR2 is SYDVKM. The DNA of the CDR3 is TGTGCCAGCAGCCGTGGTAACTATGGCTACACCTTC. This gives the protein CASSRGNYGYTF.

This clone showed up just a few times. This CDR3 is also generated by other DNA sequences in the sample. The CDR3 DNA reads as TGTGCCAGTAGTTTAAATAGCAATCAGCCCCAGCATTTT. Translation gives CASSLNSNQPQHF. This chain links TRBV19 with TRBJ1-5; D remains unclear. Germline V gene data show CDR1 as LNHDA and CDR2 as SQIVND (reference sequence). Trimming removed 5 bases at V and 0 bases at J, with 5 bases between. This CDR3 is built from 13 residues. The full variable domain, completed using reference TRBV19 and TRBJ1-5, is DGGITQSPKYLFRKEGQNVTLSCEQNLNHDAMYWYRQDPGQGLRLIYYSQIVNDFQKGDIAEGYSVSREKKESFPLTVTSAQKNPTAFYLCASSLNSNQPQHFGDGTRLSIL.

CDR3 nucleotide sequence: TGTGCCAGTACTGTAGGACAGACTTCCTACAATGAGCAGTTCTTC. Encoded protein: CASTVGQTSYNEQFF. The chain uses TRBV7-9 and TRBJ2-1; D is possibly TRBD1 (6 bases). Germline-derived CDR1 and CDR2 are SEHNR and FQNEAQ (reference sequence). The CDR3 has 15 amino acids. Trimming left V 9 bases short and J 1 base short, with 16 bases between.